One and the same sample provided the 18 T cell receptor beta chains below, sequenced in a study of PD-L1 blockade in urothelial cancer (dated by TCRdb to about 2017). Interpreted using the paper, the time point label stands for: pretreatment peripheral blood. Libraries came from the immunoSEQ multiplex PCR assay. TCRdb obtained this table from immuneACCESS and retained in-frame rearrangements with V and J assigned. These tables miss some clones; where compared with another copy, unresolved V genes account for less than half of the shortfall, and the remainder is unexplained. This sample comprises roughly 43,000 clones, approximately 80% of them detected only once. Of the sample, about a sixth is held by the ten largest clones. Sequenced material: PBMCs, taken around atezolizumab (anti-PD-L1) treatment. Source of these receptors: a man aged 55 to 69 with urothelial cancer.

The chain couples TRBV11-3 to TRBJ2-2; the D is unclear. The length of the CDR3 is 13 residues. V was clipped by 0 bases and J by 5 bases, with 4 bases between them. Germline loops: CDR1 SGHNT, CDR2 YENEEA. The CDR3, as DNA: TGTGCCAGCAGCTTAGATATGACCGGGGAGCTGTTTTTT. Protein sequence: CASSLDMTGELFF.

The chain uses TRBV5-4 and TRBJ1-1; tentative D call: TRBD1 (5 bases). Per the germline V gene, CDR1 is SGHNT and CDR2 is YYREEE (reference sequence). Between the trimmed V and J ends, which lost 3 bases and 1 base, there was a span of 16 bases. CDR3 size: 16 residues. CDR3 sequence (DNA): TGTGCCAGCAGCTCCGGCGGGGGAATGAGGAACACTGAAGCTTTCTTT. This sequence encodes CASSSGGGMRNTEAFF.

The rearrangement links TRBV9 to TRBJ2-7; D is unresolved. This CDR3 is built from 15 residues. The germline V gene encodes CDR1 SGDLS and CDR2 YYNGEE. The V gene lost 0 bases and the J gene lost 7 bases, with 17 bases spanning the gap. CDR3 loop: CASSVGAGPTPEQYF. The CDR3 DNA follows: TGTGCCAGCAGCGTAGGGGCAGGCCCTACGCCTGAGCAGTACTTC.

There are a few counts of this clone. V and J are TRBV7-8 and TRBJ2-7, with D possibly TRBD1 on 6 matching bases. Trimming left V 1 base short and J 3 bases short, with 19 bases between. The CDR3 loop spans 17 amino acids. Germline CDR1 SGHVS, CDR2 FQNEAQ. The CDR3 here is CASSLDRRPMDSYEQYF. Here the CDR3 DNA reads TGTGCCAGCAGCTTAGATCGGCGACCCATGGACAGCTACGAGCAGTACTTC.

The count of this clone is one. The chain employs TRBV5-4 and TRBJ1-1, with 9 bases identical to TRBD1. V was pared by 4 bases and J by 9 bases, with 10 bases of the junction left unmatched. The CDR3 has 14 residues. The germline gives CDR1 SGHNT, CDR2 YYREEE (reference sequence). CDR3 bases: TGTGCCAGCAGCCCCACTTCGGGACAGGGAAAAGCTTTCTTT. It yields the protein CASSPTSGQGKAFF.

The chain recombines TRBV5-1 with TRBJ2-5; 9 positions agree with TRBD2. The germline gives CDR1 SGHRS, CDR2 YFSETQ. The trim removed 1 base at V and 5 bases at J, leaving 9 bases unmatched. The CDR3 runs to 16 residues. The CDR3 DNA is TGCGCCAGCAGCTTGACTGCGGGGGGGCCCTTGGAGACCCAGTACTTC. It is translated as CASSLTAGGPLETQYF.

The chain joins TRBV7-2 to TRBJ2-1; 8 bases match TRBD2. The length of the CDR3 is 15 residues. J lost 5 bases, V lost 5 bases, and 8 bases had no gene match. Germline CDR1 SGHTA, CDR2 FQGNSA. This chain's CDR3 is CASSQGLATHNEQFF. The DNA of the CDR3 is TGTGCCAGCAGCCAAGGACTAGCCACCCACAATGAGCAGTTCTTC. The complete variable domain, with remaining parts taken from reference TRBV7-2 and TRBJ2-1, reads GAGVSQSPSNKVTEKGKDVELRCDPISGHTALYWYRQSLGQGLEFLIYFQGNSAPDKSGLPSDRFSAERTGGSVSTLTIQRTQQEDSAVYLCASSQGLATHNEQFFGPGTRLTVL.

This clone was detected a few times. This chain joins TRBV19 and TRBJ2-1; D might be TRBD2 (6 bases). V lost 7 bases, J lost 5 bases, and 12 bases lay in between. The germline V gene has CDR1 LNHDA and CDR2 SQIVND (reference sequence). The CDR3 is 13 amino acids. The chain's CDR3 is CASTEGINNEQFF. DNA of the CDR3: TGTGCCAGTACGGAGGGCATAAACAATGAGCAGTTCTTC.

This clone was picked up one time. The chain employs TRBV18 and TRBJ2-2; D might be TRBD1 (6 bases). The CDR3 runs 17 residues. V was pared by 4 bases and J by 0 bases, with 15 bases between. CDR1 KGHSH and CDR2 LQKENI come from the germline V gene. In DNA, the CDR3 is TGTGCCAGCTCACAAGTTACCGGGACATCGAACACCGGGGAGCTGTTTTTT. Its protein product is CASSQVTGTSNTGELFF.

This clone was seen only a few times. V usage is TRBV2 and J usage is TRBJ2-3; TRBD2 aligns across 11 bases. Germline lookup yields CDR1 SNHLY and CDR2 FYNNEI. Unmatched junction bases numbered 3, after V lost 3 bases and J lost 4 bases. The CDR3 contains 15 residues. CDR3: CASSEFSGGADTQYF. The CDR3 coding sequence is TGTGCCAGCAGTGAGTTTAGCGGGGGGGCAGATACGCAGTATTTT.

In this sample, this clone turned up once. This chain's CDR3 is CASRDGQSYEQYF. DNA of the CDR3: TGTGCCAGCAGAGACGGACAGAGCTACGAGCAGTACTTC. V is TRBV6-1 and J is TRBJ2-7; D is possibly TRBD1 (6 bases). The length of the CDR3 is 13 residues. Trimming stripped 6 bases from V and 3 bases from J, with 12 bases between. Germline assignment: CDR1 MNHNS and CDR2 SASEGT.

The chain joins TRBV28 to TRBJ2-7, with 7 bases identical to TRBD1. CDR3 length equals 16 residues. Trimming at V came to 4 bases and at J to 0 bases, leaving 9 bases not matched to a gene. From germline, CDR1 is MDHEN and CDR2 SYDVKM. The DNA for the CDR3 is TGTGCCAGCAGTTACGGGACAGACCCGAGCTCCTACGAGCAGTACTTC. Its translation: CASSYGTDPSSYEQYF.

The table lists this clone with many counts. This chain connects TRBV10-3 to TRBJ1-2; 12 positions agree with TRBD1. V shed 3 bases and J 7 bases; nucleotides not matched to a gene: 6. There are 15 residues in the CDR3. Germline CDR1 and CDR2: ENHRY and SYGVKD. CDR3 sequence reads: CAISDTGTGGGGYTF. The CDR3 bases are TGTGCCATCAGTGATACCGGGACAGGGGGCGGTGGCTACACCTTC.

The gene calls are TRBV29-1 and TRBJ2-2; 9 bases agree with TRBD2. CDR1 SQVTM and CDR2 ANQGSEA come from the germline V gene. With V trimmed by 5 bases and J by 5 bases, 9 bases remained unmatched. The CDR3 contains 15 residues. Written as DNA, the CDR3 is TGCAGCGTTATCACCCGGGCGGGAGGGACCGGGGAGCTGTTTTTT. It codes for CSVITRAGGTGELFF.

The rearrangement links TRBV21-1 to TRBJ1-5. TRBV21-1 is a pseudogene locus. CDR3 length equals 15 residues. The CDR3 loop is CASSSLHWHHQPQHF. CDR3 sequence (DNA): TGTGCCAGCAGTAGCCTACATTGGCATCATCAGCCCCAGCATTTT.

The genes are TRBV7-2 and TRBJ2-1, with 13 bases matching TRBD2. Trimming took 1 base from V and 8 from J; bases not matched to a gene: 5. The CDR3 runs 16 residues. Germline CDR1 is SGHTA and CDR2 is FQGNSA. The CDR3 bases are TGTGCCAGCAGCTTAGGTGGGACTAGCGGGAATCATGAGCAGTTCTTC. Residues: CASSLGGTSGNHEQFF.

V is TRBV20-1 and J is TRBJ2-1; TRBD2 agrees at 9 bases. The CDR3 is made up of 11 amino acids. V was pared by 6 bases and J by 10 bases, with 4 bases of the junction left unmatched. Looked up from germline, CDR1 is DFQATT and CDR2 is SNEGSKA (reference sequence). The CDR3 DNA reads TGCAGTGCGCGGGGGGGGCAAGAGCAGTTCTTC. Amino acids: CSARGGQEQFF.

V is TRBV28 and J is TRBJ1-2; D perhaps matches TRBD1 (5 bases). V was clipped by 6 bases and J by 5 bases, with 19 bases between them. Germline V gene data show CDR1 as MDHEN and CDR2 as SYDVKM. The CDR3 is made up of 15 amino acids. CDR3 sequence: CASSPPGGGRYGYTF. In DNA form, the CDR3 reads TGTGCCAGCAGCCCACCGGGGGGAGGTCGGTATGGCTACACCTTC.